The next 4 T cell receptor beta chains were all read from a single sample in a study of cytomegalovirus exposure and HLA in healthy donors. The study ran its PCR with 60 Vbeta and 13 Jbeta primers. TCRdb keeps only in-frame clones here, not all; method: immunoSEQ multiplex PCR. The sample carries 150,000 or so clones, about two thirds recorded once. Input material: PBMCs. All receptors come from a man under 40 in good health and CMV-seropositive.

This clone has just a few counts. The V gene is TRBV7-6, the J gene TRBJ2-5; a weak D match, TRBD1 (6 bases). Trimming pared 5 bases from V and 7 bases from J, leaving 20 bases between. The CDR3 spans 15 residues. Germline V lookup: CDR1 SGHVS, CDR2 FNYEAQ. The CDR3 sequence is CASSGYRDTPGTQYF. Here the CDR3 DNA reads TGTGCCAGCAGCGGATATCGGGACACCCCGGGGACCCAGTACTTC.

The V and J genes are TRBV7-7 and TRBJ2-3; D might be TRBD1 (5 bases). The CDR3 length is 15 residues. The V end was cut by 5 bases, the J end by 1 base, with 13 bases between. Per the germline V gene, CDR1 is SSHAT and CDR2 is FNYEAQ (reference sequence). CDR3: CASSPGQTRTDTQYF. DNA for the CDR3: TGTGCCAGCAGCCCAGGACAAACCCGCACAGATACGCAGTATTTT.

V and J are TRBV4-1 and TRBJ2-7; possible D gene TRBD1, 5 bases. Germline CDR1 and CDR2: MGHRA and YSYEKL. The V gene lost 3 bases and the J gene lost 3 bases, with 15 bases spanning the gap. The CDR3 contains 15 residues. CDR3 sequence reads: CASSQEDSTFYEQYF. CDR3 nucleotide sequence: TGCGCCAGCAGCCAGGAAGACAGTACATTCTACGAGCAGTACTTC.

This clone was counted only a few times. The chain recombines TRBV27 with TRBJ2-3; 8 bases are a match to TRBD1. The CDR3 is 15 residues long. CDR1 is MNHEY, CDR2 SMNVEV, per germline (reference sequence). J was trimmed by 1 base and V by 6 bases; bases with no gene match: 6. Here the CDR3 reads CASSRLGQGTDTQYF. The CDR3 nucleotides read TGTGCCAGCAGCCGATTGGGACAGGGCACAGATACGCAGTATTTT.